These 21 T cell receptor beta chains share one sample of origin, sequenced in a study of vaccination effects on CD4 cells after COVID-19. TCRdb's table, derived via immunoSEQ multiplex PCR, lists solely in-frame clones and lacks some. The profile covers 26,000 or so clones, with 83% appearing a single time and about 1.5% taken by the ten largest. Ahead of sequencing, the ViraFEST assay grew antigen-specific CD4+ T cells using viral peptide pools. Cells that had been cultured for roughly eleven days were the source of isolated CD4+ T cells. As their vaccination, participants received two doses of either BNT162b2 or mRNA-1273. Their specific antigens are unknown. The material was CD4+ T cells from PBMCs cultured with HCoV-NL63 spike peptides, obtained after COVID-19 vaccination. The source of these receptors is a human donor who received a COVID-19 vaccine. Some clones in this sample may be carry-over from other donors' samples.

This sequence joins TRBV5-5 and TRBJ1-1; tentatively, D is TRBD1 (5 bases). CDR1 and CDR2 (germline): SGHKS, YYEKEE (reference sequence). V lost 1 base, J lost 5 bases, and 15 bases lay in between. CDR3 length: 15 amino acids. In DNA form, the CDR3 reads TGTGCCAGCAGCTTGAGTCCAGGGAGTCAGACTGAAGCTTTCTTT. It yields the protein CASSLSPGSQTEAFF. The whole variable domain, remainder taken from reference TRBV5-5 and TRBJ1-1, is DAGVTQSPTHLIKTRGQQVTLRCSPISGHKSVSWYQQVLGQGPQFIFQYYEKEERGRGNFPDRFSARQFPNYSSELNVNALLLGDSALYLCASSLSPGSQTEAFFGQGTRLTVV.

The chain has TRBV3-1 (or the pseudogene TRBV3-2) and TRBJ1-4; D gene uncertain. This CDR3 is built from 15 residues. Germline V gene lookup returns CDR1 LGHDT and CDR2 YNNKEL (reference sequence). Trimming removed 3 bases from V and 0 bases from J, with 8 bases in between. As DNA, the CDR3 is TGTGCCAGCAGCCAGGGGTTTGCAACTAATGAAAAACTGTTTTTT. Its protein product is CASSQGFATNEKLFF.

This chain uses TRBV18 with TRBJ1-1; weak D call: TRBD1 (5 bases). CDR1 and CDR2 (germline): KGHSH, LQKENI. Trimming took 6 bases from V and 1 from J, leaving 12 bases between them. The CDR3 covers 14 residues. CDR3 coding DNA: TGTGCCAGCTCCGCCGGGGCTACGAACACTGAAGCTTTCTTT. Translating it yields CASSAGATNTEAFF.

The chain couples TRBV5-1 to TRBJ2-5, with TRBD1 identical over 9 bases. Looked up from germline, CDR1 is SGHRS and CDR2 is YFSETQ. V shed 4 bases and J 5 bases; nucleotides not matched to a gene: 9. The CDR3 contains 15 residues. CDR3: CASSTYRGPGETQYF. CDR3 bases: TGCGCCAGCAGCACCTACAGGGGGCCGGGTGAGACCCAGTACTTC.

The chain employs TRBV7-8 and TRBJ2-7; D ambiguous. The CDR3 is made up of 12 amino acids. The germline gives CDR1 SGHVS, CDR2 FQNEAQ. V was shortened by 1 base and J by 5 bases, with 6 bases between the two germline ends. DNA of the CDR3: TGTGCCAGCAGCTTAGTGGTTAACGAGCAGTACGTC. Protein sequence: CASSLVVNEQYV.

This clone appeared a single time. The genes are TRBV5-5 and TRBJ2-7; 8 nucleotides agree with TRBD2. CDR1 is SGHKS and CDR2 is YYEKEE in the germline V gene (reference sequence). The CDR3 contains 14 residues. J gave up 4 bases and V 2 bases, and 5 bases lay outside the gene matches. The CDR3 is CASSLAGEIYEQYV. CDR3 nucleotides: TGTGCCAGCAGCTTAGCGGGGGAGATATACGAGCAGTACGTC.

The chain carries TRBV30 and TRBJ1-2, with a possible D match to TRBD1 (5 bases). In germline, CDR1 is GTSNPN, CDR2 SVGIG (reference sequence). The CDR3 runs to 13 residues. The V gene lost 2 bases and the J gene lost 7 bases, with 14 bases spanning the gap. The CDR3 loop is CAWSPGPGGGYTF. The CDR3 DNA is TGTGCCTGGAGTCCGGGACCGGGGGGTGGCTACACCTTC. Supplemented by reference TRBV30 and TRBJ1-2, the full variable domain reads SQTIHQWPATLVQPVGSPLSLECTVEGTSNPNLYWYRQAAGRGLQLLFYSVGIGQISSEVPQNLSASRPQDRQFILSSKKLLLSDSGFYLCAWSPGPGGGYTFGSGTRLTVV.

The CDR3 protein is CASSLGGTSGADTQYF. CDR3 bases: TGCGCCAGCAGCTTGGGCGGGACTAGCGGGGCTGATACGCAGTATTTT. The V gene is TRBV5-1, the J gene TRBJ2-3; TRBD2 agrees at 13 bases. Trimming cost V 0 bases and J 6 bases; bases outside gene matches: 4. CDR1 is SGHRS, CDR2 YFSETQ, per germline. The CDR3 spans 16 residues.

The chain joins TRBV7-2 to TRBJ2-3; D is unresolved. V was shortened by 4 bases and J by 2 bases, with 4 bases between the two germline ends. Germline V gene data show CDR1 as SGHTA and CDR2 as FQGNSA. CDR3 length equals 12 residues. CDR3 DNA: TGTGCCAGCAGCTCGTCCACAGATACGCAGTATTTT. Protein product: CASSSSTDTQYF.

The chain recombines TRBV4-2 with TRBJ2-5; TRBD2 matches at 10 bases. The CDR3 loop spans 16 amino acids. The junction had 5 bases not matched to a gene; V was cut back by 2 bases and J by 2 bases. CDR1 is LGHNA, CDR2 YNFKEQ, per germline. The chain's CDR3 is CASSQHPLAGQETQYF. For the CDR3, the DNA is TGTGCCAGCAGCCAACACCCACTAGCGGGGCAAGAGACCCAGTACTTC.

This sequence joins TRBV5-1 and TRBJ1-1, with D tentatively TRBD1 (6 bases). CDR3 length: 14 residues. Trimming stripped 5 bases from V and 0 bases from J, with 11 bases between. The germline V gene has CDR1 SGHRS and CDR2 YFSETQ. The CDR3, as DNA: TGCGCCAGCAGAACTTCAGGGGTGAACACTGAAGCTTTCTTT. Protein sequence: CASRTSGVNTEAFF. Full variable domain (missing parts from reference TRBV5-1 and TRBJ1-1): KAGVTQTPRYLIKTRGQQVTLSCSPISGHRSVSWYQQTPGQGLQFLFEYFSETQRNKGNFPGRFSGRQFSNSRSEMNVSTLELGDSALYLCASRTSGVNTEAFFGQGTRLTVV.

The chain employs TRBV5-6 and TRBJ2-7, with D possibly TRBD1 on 6 matching bases. The germline V and J ends were trimmed by 2 bases and 3 bases, with 15 bases remaining between them. Germline-derived CDR1 and CDR2 are SGHDT and YYEEEE. This CDR3 comprises 15 residues. CDR3 region: CASSLQGKNFYEQYV. DNA for the CDR3: TGTGCCAGCAGCTTACAGGGAAAGAATTTCTACGAGCAGTACGTC.

With respect to this clone: At one end the junction does not follow the germline gene, possibly because of a read error. The chain has TRBV27 and TRBJ2-1; a weak D match, TRBD1 (5 bases). Per the germline V gene, CDR1 is MNHEY and CDR2 is SMNVEV (reference sequence). The CDR3 is 15 amino acids. CDR3 amino acids: CASSPGWVLYTEQFF. The CDR3 DNA is TGTGCCAGCAGCCCAGGGTGGGTTCTGTACACTGAGCAGTTCTTC.

A single count supports this clone. The V call is TRBV28, the J call TRBJ1-1, with unresolved D. The CDR3 is 13 residues long. Deletions cut 6 bases from V and 6 bases from J, with 14 bases between. Germline-derived CDR1 and CDR2 are MDHEN and SYDVKM. The CDR3 reads CASRKIDKAEAFF. CDR3 DNA sequence: TGTGCCAGCAGGAAGATAGATAAGGCTGAAGCTTTCTTT.

The CDR3 DNA reads TGTGCCAGTAGTGATCAGGGGACTCGCACAGATACGCAGTATTTT. Translating gives CASSDQGTRTDTQYF. The chain employs TRBV19 and TRBJ2-3; D is tentatively TRBD1 or TRBD2 (6 bases each). Germline V lookup: CDR1 LNHDA, CDR2 SQIVND (reference sequence). The V end lost 5 bases, the J end lost 1 base, and 13 bases lay between the germline ends. CDR3 length: 15 residues.

The chain recombines TRBV10-1 with TRBJ2-2, with D uncertain. Germline values: CDR1 WNHNN, CDR2 SYGVQD (reference sequence). This CDR3 is 16 amino acids long. Trimming pared 2 bases from V and 0 bases from J, leaving 10 bases between. The CDR3 region is CASSERRPANTGELFF. CDR3 nucleotide sequence: TGCGCCAGCAGTGAGAGGCGGCCGGCGAACACCGGGGAGCTGTTTTTT.

This chain uses TRBV5-1 with TRBJ1-1; 11 positions agree with TRBD1. The junction had 10 bases not matched to a gene; V was cut back by 5 bases and J by 4 bases. Germline V lookup: CDR1 SGHRS, CDR2 YFSETQ. This CDR3 comprises 16 residues. CDR3 DNA sequence: TGCGCCAGCAGTCCGGACAGGGGGCGAACGAGCACTGAAGCTTTCTTT. Residues: CASSPDRGRTSTEAFF.

This clone has a handful of counts. V and J are TRBV5-3 and TRBJ2-7; D is unresolved. TRBV5-3 is classed as an ORF, of uncertain function. The CDR3 spans 15 residues. The V gene lost 0 bases and the J gene lost 9 bases, with 19 bases spanning the gap. In DNA form, the CDR3 reads TGTGCCAGAAGCTTGGGGCCAGGACCCTCCTGTGGGCAGTACGTC. Translating gives CARSLGPGPSCGQYV.

The chain employs TRBV7-2 and TRBJ2-7; the match to TRBD2 covers 8 bases. CDR1 is SGHTA and CDR2 is FQGNSA in the germline V gene. CDR3 length: 13 residues. V gave up 2 bases and J gave up 6 bases; unmatched junction bases: 3. The CDR3 DNA is TGTGCCAGCAGCTTATCGCGGGGGGCCGAGCAGTACGTC. Its translation: CASSLSRGAEQYV.

V is TRBV27 and J is TRBJ2-1; no firm D call. Germline lookup yields CDR1 MNHEY and CDR2 SMNVEV (reference sequence). V was clipped by 3 bases and J by 0 bases, with 6 bases between them. CDR3 length: 14 amino acids. Written as DNA, the CDR3 is TGTGCCAGCAGTTTTCCCGGCTCCTACAATGAGCAGTTCTTC. This sequence encodes CASSFPGSYNEQFF.

The chain uses TRBV5-4 and TRBJ2-1; TRBD2 matches 7 bases. With 2 bases clipped from V and 3 bases from J, the junction kept 14 bases outside the gene matches. The CDR3 is 18 residues long. CDR1 is SGHNT and CDR2 is YYREEE in the germline V gene (reference sequence). The CDR3: CASSLGGTRGVDYNEQFF. In DNA form, the CDR3 reads TGTGCCAGCAGCTTAGGTGGAACCCGGGGGGTGGACTACAATGAGCAGTTCTTC.